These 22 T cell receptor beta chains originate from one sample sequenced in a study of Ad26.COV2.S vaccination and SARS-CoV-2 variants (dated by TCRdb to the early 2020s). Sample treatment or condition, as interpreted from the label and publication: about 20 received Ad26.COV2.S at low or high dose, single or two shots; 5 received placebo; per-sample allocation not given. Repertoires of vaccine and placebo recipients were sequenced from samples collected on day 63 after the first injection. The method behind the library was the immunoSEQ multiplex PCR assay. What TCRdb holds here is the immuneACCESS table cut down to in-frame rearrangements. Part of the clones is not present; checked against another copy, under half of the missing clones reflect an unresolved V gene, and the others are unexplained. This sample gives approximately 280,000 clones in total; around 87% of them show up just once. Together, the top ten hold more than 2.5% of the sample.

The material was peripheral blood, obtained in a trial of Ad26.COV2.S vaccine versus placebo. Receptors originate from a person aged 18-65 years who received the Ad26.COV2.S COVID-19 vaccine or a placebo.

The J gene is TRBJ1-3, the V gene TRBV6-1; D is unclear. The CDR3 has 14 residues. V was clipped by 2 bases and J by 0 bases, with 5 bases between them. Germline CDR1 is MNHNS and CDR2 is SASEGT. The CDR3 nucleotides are TGTGCCAGCAGTGAACGGTTCTCTGGAAACACCATATATTTT. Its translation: CASSERFSGNTIYF.

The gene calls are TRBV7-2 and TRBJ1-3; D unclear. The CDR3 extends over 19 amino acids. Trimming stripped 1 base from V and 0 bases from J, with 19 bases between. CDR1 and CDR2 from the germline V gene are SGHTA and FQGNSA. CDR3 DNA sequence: TGTGCCAGCAGCTTAGGTCCCACCACTAAAGCAAACTCTGGAAACACCATATATTTT. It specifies CASSLGPTTKANSGNTIYF.

In DNA, the CDR3 is TGTGCCAGCAGCTTAGGAGAGGGGGGTGAAGCTTTCTTT. It codes for CASSLGEGGEAFF. The chain combines TRBV7-9 with TRBJ1-1, with TRBD1 as a possible D gene (6 bases). Germline CDR1 SEHNR, CDR2 FQNEAQ (reference sequence). V dropped 1 base and J dropped 7 bases, with 10 bases sitting between them. The CDR3 has 13 amino acids.

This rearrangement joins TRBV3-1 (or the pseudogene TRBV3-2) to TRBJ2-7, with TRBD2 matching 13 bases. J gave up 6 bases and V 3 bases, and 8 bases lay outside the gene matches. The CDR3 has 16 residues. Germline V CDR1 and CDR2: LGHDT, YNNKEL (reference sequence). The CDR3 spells CASSQGLAGPYSEQYF. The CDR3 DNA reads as TGTGCCAGCAGCCAGGGACTAGCGGGACCTTATTCCGAGCAGTACTTC.

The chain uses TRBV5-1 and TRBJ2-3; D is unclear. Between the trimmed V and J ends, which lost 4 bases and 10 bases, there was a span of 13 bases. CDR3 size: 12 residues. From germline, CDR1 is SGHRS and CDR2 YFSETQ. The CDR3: CASSPEGAAQYF. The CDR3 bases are TGCGCCAGCAGCCCCGAAGGCGCGGCGCAGTATTTT.

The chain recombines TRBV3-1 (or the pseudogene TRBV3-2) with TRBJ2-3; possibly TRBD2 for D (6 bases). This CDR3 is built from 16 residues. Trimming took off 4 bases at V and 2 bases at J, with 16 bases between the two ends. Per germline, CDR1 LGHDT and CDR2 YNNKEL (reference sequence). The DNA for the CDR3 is TGTGCCAGCAGCCCCCTATCGGGAGAGACCACAGATACGCAGTATTTT. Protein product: CASSPLSGETTDTQYF.

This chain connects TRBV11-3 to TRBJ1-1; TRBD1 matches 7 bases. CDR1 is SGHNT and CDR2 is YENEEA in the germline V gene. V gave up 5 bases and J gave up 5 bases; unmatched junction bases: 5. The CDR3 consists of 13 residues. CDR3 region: CASSPGTETEAFF. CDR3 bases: TGTGCCAGCAGCCCAGGGACAGAAACTGAAGCTTTCTTT.

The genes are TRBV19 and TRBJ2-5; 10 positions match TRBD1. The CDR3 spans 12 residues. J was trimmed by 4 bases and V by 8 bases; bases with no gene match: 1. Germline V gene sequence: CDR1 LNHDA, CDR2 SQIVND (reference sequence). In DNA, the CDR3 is TGTGCCAGTGGGGACAGGGGAGAGACCCAGTACTTC. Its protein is CASGDRGETQYF.

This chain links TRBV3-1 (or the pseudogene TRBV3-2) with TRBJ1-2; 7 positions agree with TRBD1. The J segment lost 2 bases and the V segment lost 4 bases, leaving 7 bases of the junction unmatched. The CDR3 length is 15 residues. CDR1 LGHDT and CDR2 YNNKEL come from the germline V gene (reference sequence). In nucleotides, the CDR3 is TGTGCCAGCAGCCTATGGACAGGAGAAAACTATGGCTACACCTTC. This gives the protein CASSLWTGENYGYTF.

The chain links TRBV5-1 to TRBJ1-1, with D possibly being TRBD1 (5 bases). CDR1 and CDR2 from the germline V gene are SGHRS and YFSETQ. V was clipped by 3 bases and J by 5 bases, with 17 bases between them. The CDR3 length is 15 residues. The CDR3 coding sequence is TGCGCCAGCAGCTCGGAACAGGCATTGGGGACTGAAGCTTTCTTT. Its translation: CASSSEQALGTEAFF.

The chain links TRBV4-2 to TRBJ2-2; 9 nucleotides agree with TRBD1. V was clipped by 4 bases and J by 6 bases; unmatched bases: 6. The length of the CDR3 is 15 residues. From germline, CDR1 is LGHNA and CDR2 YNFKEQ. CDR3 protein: CASSRSTGGAGELFF. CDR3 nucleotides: TGTGCCAGCAGCCGCTCGACAGGGGGGGCCGGGGAGCTGTTTTTT.

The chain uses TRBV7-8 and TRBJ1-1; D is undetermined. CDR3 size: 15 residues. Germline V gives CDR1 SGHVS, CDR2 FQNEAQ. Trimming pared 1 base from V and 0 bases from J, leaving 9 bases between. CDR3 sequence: CASSLVEGLNTEAFF. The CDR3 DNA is TGTGCCAGCAGCTTAGTGGAAGGATTGAACACTGAAGCTTTCTTT.

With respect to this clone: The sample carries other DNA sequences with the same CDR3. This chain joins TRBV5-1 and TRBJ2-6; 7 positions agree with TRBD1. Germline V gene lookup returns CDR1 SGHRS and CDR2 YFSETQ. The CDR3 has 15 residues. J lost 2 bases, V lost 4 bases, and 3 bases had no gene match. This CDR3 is CASSRTGAGANVLTF. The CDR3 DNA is TGCGCCAGCAGCAGAACAGGGGCTGGGGCCAACGTCCTGACTTTC.

The CDR3: CASSSGTGTEAFF. In DNA, the CDR3 is TGTGCCAGCAGCTCCGGGACAGGGACTGAAGCTTTCTTT. This chain connects TRBV12-3 or TRBV12-4 to TRBJ1-1; 9 bases align to TRBD1. The CDR3 totals 13 residues. Losses at the gene ends were 6 bases for V and 5 bases for J; bases not matched to a gene: 4.

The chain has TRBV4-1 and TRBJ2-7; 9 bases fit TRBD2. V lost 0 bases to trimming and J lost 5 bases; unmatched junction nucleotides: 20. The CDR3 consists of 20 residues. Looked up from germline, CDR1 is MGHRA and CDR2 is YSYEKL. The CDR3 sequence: CASSQDRINWLAGYGDEQYF. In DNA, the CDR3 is TGCGCCAGCAGCCAAGATCGAATCAATTGGCTAGCGGGATATGGGGACGAGCAGTACTTC.

The CDR3 loop reads CASSELQGPNQPQHF. The DNA of the CDR3 is TGTGCCAGCAGCGAATTACAGGGGCCCAATCAGCCCCAGCATTTT. The rearrangement uses TRBV5-8 and TRBJ1-5, with TRBD1 matching 7 bases. V lost 4 bases and J lost 3; bases outside the gene matches: 7. CDR3 length: 15 amino acids. Germline V lookup: CDR1 SGHTS, CDR2 YDEGEE.

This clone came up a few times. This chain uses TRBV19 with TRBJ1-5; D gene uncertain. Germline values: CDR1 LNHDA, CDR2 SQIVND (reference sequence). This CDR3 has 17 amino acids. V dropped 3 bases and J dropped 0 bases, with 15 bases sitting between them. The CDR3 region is CASSISMGSVSNQPQHF. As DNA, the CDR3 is TGTGCCAGTAGTATCTCGATGGGTAGCGTTAGCAATCAGCCCCAGCATTTT.

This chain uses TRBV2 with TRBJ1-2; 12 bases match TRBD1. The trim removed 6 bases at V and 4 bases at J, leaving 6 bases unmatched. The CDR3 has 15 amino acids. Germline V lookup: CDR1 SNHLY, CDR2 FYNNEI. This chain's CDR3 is CASRGQGASPYGYTF. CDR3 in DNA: TGTGCCAGCAGGGGACAGGGGGCATCACCCTATGGCTACACCTTC.

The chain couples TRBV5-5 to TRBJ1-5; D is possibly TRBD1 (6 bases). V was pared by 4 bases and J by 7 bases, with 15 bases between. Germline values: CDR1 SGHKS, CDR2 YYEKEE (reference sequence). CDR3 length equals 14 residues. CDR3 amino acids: CASSTAGAGQPQHF. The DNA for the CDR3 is TGTGCCAGCAGCACGGCAGGGGCAGGGCAGCCCCAGCATTTT.

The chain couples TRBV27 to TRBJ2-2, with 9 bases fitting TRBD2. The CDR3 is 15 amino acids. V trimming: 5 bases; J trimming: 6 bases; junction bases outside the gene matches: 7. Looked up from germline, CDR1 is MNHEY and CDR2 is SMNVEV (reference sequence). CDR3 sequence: CASSLRLAAAGELFF. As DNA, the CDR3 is TGTGCCAGCAGTCTTCGACTAGCGGCGGCCGGGGAGCTGTTTTTT.

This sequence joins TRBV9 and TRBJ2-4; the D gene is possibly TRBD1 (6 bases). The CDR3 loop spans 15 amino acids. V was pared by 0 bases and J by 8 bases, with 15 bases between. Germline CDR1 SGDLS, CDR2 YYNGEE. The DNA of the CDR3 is TGTGCCAGCAGCGTAGACCAGGGGCGAGGGGACATTCAGTACTTC. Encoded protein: CASSVDQGRGDIQYF.

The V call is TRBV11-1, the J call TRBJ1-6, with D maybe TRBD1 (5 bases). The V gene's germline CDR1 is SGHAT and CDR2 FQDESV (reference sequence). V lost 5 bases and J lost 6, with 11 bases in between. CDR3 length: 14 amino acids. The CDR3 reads CASSQGTSNSPLHF. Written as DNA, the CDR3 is TGTGCCAGCAGCCAAGGGACGTCTAATTCACCCCTCCACTTT. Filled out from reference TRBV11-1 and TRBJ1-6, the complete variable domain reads EAEVAQSPRYKITEKSQAVAFWCDPISGHATLYWYRQILGQGPELLVQFQDESVVDDSQLPKDRFSAERLKGVDSTLKIQPAELGDSAMYLCASSQGTSNSPLHFGNGTRLTVT.